The clone carrying this T cell receptor (beta chain) was counted many times. Its antigen is as yet unknown. Pregnancy or lactation, uncontrolled infections and other autoimmune diseases were grounds for excluding patients. Amplification targeted the TCR beta CDR3 regions, with RNA transcripts as the source material. HTBI primers served in a first-round RT-PCR, which a second-round multiplex PCR followed. TCRdb re-derived calls from the multiplex PCR reads in MiXCR, one entry per CDR3 protein. The sample includes more than 1,000,000 distinct CDR3 sequences, less than 45% of them seen just once. The data belong to a study of Graves' ophthalmopathy and Graves' hyperthyroidism. As for the study in general: No ophthalmopathy within 18 months of follow-up signified stable hyperthyroidism. General observations from the study: Blood also harbored most expanded thyroid clonotypes above 0.001 frequency.

V lost 4 bases, J lost 0 bases, and 12 bases lay in between. CDR3 length: 15 residues. Germline loops: CDR1 SEHNR, CDR2 FQNEAQ (reference sequence). The chain has TRBV7-9 and TRBJ1-1; D is possibly TRBD1 (5 bases). The sample consisted of peripheral blood or thyroid tissue (not recorded which). This receptor was obtained from an adult man with Graves' hyperthyroidism. The CDR3, as DNA: TGTGCCAGCAGCTCGGGGGAGGCGGTGAACACTGAAGCTTTCTTT. Translated, it gives CASSSGEAVNTEAFF.